Listed here are 17 T cell receptor beta chains from one sample, sequenced in a study of T cells in Graves' hyperthyroidism and ophthalmopathy. TCR beta CDR3 region amplification was performed from RNA transcripts. Initially, a first-round RT-PCR of the TCR CDR3 employed the HTBI primer set. TCRdb re-derived calls from the multiplex PCR reads in MiXCR, one entry per CDR3 protein. The sample lists 490,000 or so distinct CDR3 sequences, around 50% occurring once. The source material was peripheral blood or thyroid tissue (not recorded which). The receptors were sampled from an adult woman with Graves' disease, either hyperthyroidism or ophthalmopathy (not recorded which).

A word on this clonotype: A much larger clone lies a single base off, so this may be a read error. The genes are TRBV7-2 and TRBJ2-3; 9 bases agree with TRBD2. Germline-derived CDR1 and CDR2 are SGHTA and FQGNSA. The CDR3 length is 16 residues. V lost 5 bases, J lost 4 bases, and 10 bases stayed unmatched. CDR3 amino acids: CASSRVGGRAADTQYF. CDR3 nucleotides: TGTGCCAGCAGCCGCGTAGGCGGGAGGGCCGCAGATACGCAGTATTTT.

This sequence joins TRBV7-9 and TRBJ2-7; the D call may be TRBD1 or TRBD2 (5 bases each). The CDR3 is 14 residues long. Trimming stripped 7 bases from V and 5 bases from J, with 18 bases between. The V gene's germline CDR1 is SEHNR and CDR2 FQNEAQ (reference sequence). In DNA, the CDR3 is TGTGCCAGCATACGAGGGAGTGGGACCGACGAGCAGTACTTC. This translates into CASIRGSGTDEQYF.

This chain connects TRBV20-1 to TRBJ2-5; possibly TRBD1 for D (6 bases). Germline CDR1 reads DFQATT; CDR2 reads SNEGSKA (reference sequence). V was cut by 5 bases and J by 9 bases, with 10 bases left in between. This CDR3 region has 10 residues. CDR3 sequence (DNA): TGCAGTGCTCCCAGACAGGCCCAGTACTTC. Amino acids: CSAPRQAQYF.

Ten or more counts support this clonotype. This chain uses TRBV7-2 with TRBJ1-3; D gene uncertain. Trimming stripped 1 base from V and 3 bases from J, with 10 bases between. The germline gives CDR1 SGHTA, CDR2 FQGNSA. This CDR3 has 15 amino acids. CDR3 amino acids: CASSLGPGGGNTIYF. The CDR3 coding sequence is TGTGCCAGCAGCTTAGGGCCGGGAGGTGGAAACACCATATATTTT.

The chain joins TRBV29-1 to TRBJ2-7, with D possibly matching TRBD2 (5 bases). There are 12 residues in the CDR3. From germline, CDR1 is SQVTM and CDR2 ANQGSEA. Trimming shortened V by 8 bases and J by 7 bases, and 18 bases separated the two germline ends. In nucleotides, the CDR3 is TGCAGCTTAGAGAGGACCAGAGGGGAGCAGTACTTC. It yields the protein CSLERTRGEQYF.

This clonotype was seen many times. The gene calls are TRBV7-9 and TRBJ2-7; a possible D gene is TRBD2 (6 bases). The CDR3 length is 13 residues. The V end was cut by 3 bases, the J end by 9 bases, with 15 bases between. Per germline, CDR1 SEHNR and CDR2 FQNEAQ (reference sequence). This CDR3 reads CASSLDGRVWQYF. As DNA, the CDR3 is TGTGCCAGCAGCTTGGACGGGAGAGTGTGGCAGTACTTC.

The chain recombines TRBV10-3 with TRBJ2-5; TRBD2 matches at 8 bases. The CDR3 has 16 residues. The ends lost 4 bases at V and 2 bases at J; junction bases unmatched: 9. Germline assignment: CDR1 ENHRY and CDR2 SYGVKD. The CDR3 DNA reads TGTGCCATCAGTGGAGGCGGGAGGACATATCAAGAGACCCAGTACTTC. It encodes CAISGGGRTYQETQYF.

On this clonotype itself: A much larger clone sits a single nucleotide away, making a read error possible. The chain links TRBV20-1 to TRBJ1-5; 7 bases are a match to TRBD1. This CDR3 has 12 amino acids. Germline V gene sequence: CDR1 DFQATT, CDR2 SNEGSKA (reference sequence). The CDR3 loop is CSALQGTQLQHF. CDR3 in DNA: TGCAGTGCCCTACAGGGGACTCAGCTCCAGCATTTT.

This clonotype turned up a few times. The V gene is TRBV6-5, the J gene TRBJ2-7; perhaps TRBD2 as D (6 bases). The CDR3 covers 21 residues. Germline V lookup: CDR1 MNHEY, CDR2 SVGAGI. V lost 0 bases, J lost 0 bases, and 27 bases lay in between. The CDR3 nucleotides are TGTGCCAGCAGTTACTCTCGGAGCTCTGGACGGGCGGGACCGAGCTCCTACGAGCAGTACTTC. This sequence encodes CASSYSRSSGRAGPSSYEQYF.

This clonotype was seen repeatedly, ten times or more. This chain joins TRBV6-5 and TRBJ1-1, with 9 nucleotides matching TRBD1. The CDR3 is 14 residues long. The germline CDR1 and CDR2 sequences are MNHEY and SVGAGI. With V trimmed by 6 bases and J by 1 base, 3 bases remained unmatched. In nucleotides, the CDR3 is TGTGCCAGCAGACGACAGGGGGAGAACACTGAAGCTTTCTTT. It specifies CASRRQGENTEAFF.

The V and J genes are TRBV5-5 and TRBJ1-2; 7 bases agree with TRBD1. V gave up 0 bases and J gave up 13 bases; unmatched junction bases: 12. Per the germline V gene, CDR1 is SGHKS and CDR2 is YYEKEE (reference sequence). The CDR3 extends over 14 amino acids. For the CDR3, the DNA is TGTGCCAGCAGCTTGGATGCGACAGGGATGTTCCTCACCTTC. The encoded protein is CASSLDATGMFLTF.

The chain couples TRBV2 to TRBJ2-5; 7 nucleotides align to TRBD1. This CDR3 has 15 amino acids. Trimming cost V 3 bases and J 7 bases; bases outside gene matches: 11. Germline assignment: CDR1 SNHLY and CDR2 FYNNEI. CDR3 residues: CASSDGAGGIGTQYF. For the CDR3, the DNA is TGTGCCAGCAGTGATGGTGCAGGGGGTATTGGGACCCAGTACTTC.

The chain recombines TRBV7-9 with TRBJ1-2, with 7 bases fitting TRBD1. This CDR3 is built from 14 residues. Looked up from germline, CDR1 is SEHNR and CDR2 is FQNEAQ (reference sequence). The junction had 9 bases not matched to a gene; V was cut back by 6 bases and J by 5 bases. The CDR3 loop reads CASSSGGPLYGYTF. The CDR3 DNA sequence: TGTGCCAGCAGTTCAGGGGGGCCTCTTTATGGCTACACCTTC.

This chain uses TRBV25-1 with TRBJ1-5, with 8 bases that match TRBD1. V lost 8 bases, J lost 4 bases, and 19 bases stayed unmatched. The CDR3 is 18 amino acids. CDR1 and CDR2 from the germline V gene are MGHDK and SYGVNS. CDR3 sequence reads: CASSPHPPGTGDNQPQHF. The CDR3 nucleotides read TGTGCCAGCTCACCTCATCCTCCGGGGACAGGCGATAATCAGCCCCAGCATTTT.

The J gene is TRBJ2-7, the V gene TRBV5-5, with D possibly matching TRBD2 (6 bases). V lost 5 bases and J 1 base, leaving 13 bases between the germline ends. Germline V lookup: CDR1 SGHKS, CDR2 YYEKEE (reference sequence). CDR3 length equals 14 residues. Here the CDR3 reads CASRGLSGSYEQYF. The CDR3 nucleotides are TGTGCCAGCAGAGGACTAAGCGGGTCCTACGAGCAGTACTTC.

The chain links TRBV10-3 to TRBJ2-6; no clear D. This CDR3 is built from 15 residues. V was clipped by 2 bases and J by 0 bases, with 5 bases between them. The germline V gene has CDR1 ENHRY and CDR2 SYGVKD. Here the CDR3 DNA reads TGTGCCATCAGTGAGGGTCGCTCTGGGGCCAACGTCCTGACTTTC. Amino acid sequence: CAISEGRSGANVLTF.

The chain links TRBV7-2 to TRBJ2-5; D not certain. The CDR3 sequence is 13 residues long. CDR1 and CDR2 from the germline V gene are SGHTA and FQGNSA. Trimming cost V 1 base and J 5 bases, with 8 bases left between them. Here the CDR3 DNA reads TGTGCCAGCAGCTTAGAGTGGAGTGAGACCCAGTACTTC. Its translation: CASSLEWSETQYF.